This T cell receptor beta chain was recovered during a study of blood T cell repertoires in COVID-19. Study in general: The samples span acute and convalescent COVID-19 from the United States, Italy and Spain. PBMCs, B-cell-depleted T cells, or T cells were the source of the cDNA or gDNA that made up the material.

In the original processing: From reference gene primer amplification, estimates of nucleated cell counts were derived. This table comes from immunoSEQ multiplex PCR, and its TCRdb copy is limited to in-frame clones, with some not included. V, J and clone size were drawn from that table, and D and trimming were deduced from the DNA. Of a few hundred thousand clones in the sample, roughly 86% are singletons; the top ten hold about 1.6%. Living in under 30 US areas, the participants were between roughly 18 and 90 years of age. CDR1 LGHDT and CDR2 YNNKEL come from the germline V gene (reference sequence). V trimming: 3 bases; J trimming: 4 bases; junction bases outside the gene matches: 14. CDR3 length: 18 residues.

The receptor's source is a woman aged 50 to 60 who had recovered from COVID-19. The sequencing input was PBMCs or T cells enriched from blood (not recorded which). This rearrangement joins TRBV3-1 (or the pseudogene TRBV3-2) to TRBJ2-5; 10 bases match TRBD2. The CDR3 spells CASSQGRGLAGGRETQYF. For the CDR3, the DNA is TGTGCCAGCAGCCAGGGCCGAGGGTTAGCGGGAGGTCGAGAGACCCAGTACTTC.